One T cell receptor (beta chain) is described in this entry. The PCR made use of 60 Vbeta and 13 Jbeta primers. The table came from immunoSEQ multiplex PCR; TCRdb's copy has only in-frame clones and leaves some out. The sample lists fewer than 95,000 clones; roughly four fifths were seen once. The germline V gene encodes CDR1 SGHVS and CDR2 FNYEAQ. This CDR3 is 15 amino acids long. V was clipped by 2 bases and J by 4 bases, with 14 bases between them. The sample is drawn from a study of cytomegalovirus exposure and HLA in healthy donors. Study-level background: Out of roughly 170 million T cells, an earlier analysis found 117 million unique TCR beta sequences in total.

The chain links TRBV7-6 to TRBJ2-5; possible D gene TRBD2, 6 bases. The sequence was collected from a man aged 30 to 39 in good health and CMV-seronegative. The sample taken for sequencing was PBMCs. CDR3 residues: CASSLMAGSRETQYF. The CDR3, as DNA: TGTGCCAGCAGCTTAATGGCGGGGTCCCGAGAGACCCAGTACTTC.